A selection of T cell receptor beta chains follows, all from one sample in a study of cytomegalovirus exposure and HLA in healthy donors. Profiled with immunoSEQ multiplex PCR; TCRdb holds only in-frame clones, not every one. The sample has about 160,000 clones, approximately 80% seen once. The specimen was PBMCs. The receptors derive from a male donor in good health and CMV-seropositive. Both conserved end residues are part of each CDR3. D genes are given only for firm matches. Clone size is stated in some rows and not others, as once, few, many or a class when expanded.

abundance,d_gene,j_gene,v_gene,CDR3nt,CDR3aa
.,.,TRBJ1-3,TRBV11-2,TGTGCCAGTAGGGGTGTGGCGGTGGGCTCTGGAAACACCATATATTTT,CASRGVAVGSGNTIYF
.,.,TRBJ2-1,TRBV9,TGTGCCAGCAGCGTACTCGCAGGGGCGAGCTCCTACAATGAGCAGTTCTTC,CASSVLAGASSYNEQFF
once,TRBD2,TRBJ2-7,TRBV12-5,TGTGCTAGTGATTTGGCTAGCGGGAGACGCTACGAGCAGTACTTC,CASDLASGRRYEQYF
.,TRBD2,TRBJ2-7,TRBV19,TGTGCCAGTAGTATAGGGCGGGGGGCTTTCGAGCAGTACTTC,CASSIGRGAFEQYF
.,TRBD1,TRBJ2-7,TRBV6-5,TGTGCCAGCAGTAGGCGACAGGGCCCCTACGAGCAGTACTTC,CASSRRQGPYEQYF
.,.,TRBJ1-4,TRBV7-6,TGTGCCAGCAGCCTCGAGGGCGAAAAACTGTTTTTT,CASSLEGEKLFF
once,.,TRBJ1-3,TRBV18,TGTGCCAGCTCACCATCCGGACAGAACTCTGGAAACACCATATATTTT,CASSPSGQNSGNTIYF
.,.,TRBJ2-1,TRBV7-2,TGTGCCAGCAGCCCACAGGGTAGGGTCAACAATGAGCAGTTCTTC,CASSPQGRVNNEQFF
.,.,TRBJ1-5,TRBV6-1,TGTGCCAGCAGTGAAGCATCCCGGCAGCCCCAGCATTTT,CASSEASRQPQHF
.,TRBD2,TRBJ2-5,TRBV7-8,TGTGCCAGCAGCTTAGTAGGGGCTAGCGGGAGCTGGGAGACCCAGTACTTC,CASSLVGASGSWETQYF
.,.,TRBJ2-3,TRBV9,TGTGCCAGCAGCGTAGAGGCTAGCGTCACCCGCACAGATACGCAGTATTTT,CASSVEASVTRTDTQYF
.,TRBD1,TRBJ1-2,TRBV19,TGTGCCAGTAGTACCCGGGACAGGGTCTATGGCTACACCTTC,CASSTRDRVYGYTF
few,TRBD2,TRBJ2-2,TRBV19,TGTGCCAGTAGTGCCTCGGGACTAGTGAACACCGGGGAGCTGTTTTTT,CASSASGLVNTGELFF
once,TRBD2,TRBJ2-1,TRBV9,TGTGCCAGCAGCTCACCGGGTCCTAAGGGACTAGCGGGATTCTTC,CASSSPGPKGLAGFF
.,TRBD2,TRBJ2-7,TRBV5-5,TGTGCCAGCAGCTTCTTAGCGGGTAACGAGCAGTACTTC,CASSFLAGNEQYF
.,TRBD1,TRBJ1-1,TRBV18,TGTGCCAGCTCACCTTATATCATACGCGGGACAGGGGGCAACACTGAAGCTTTCTTT,CASSPYIIRGTGGNTEAFF
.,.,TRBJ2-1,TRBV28,TGTGCCAGCAGTTTAGTGGGCGGGAAGTACAATGAGCAGTTCTTC,CASSLVGGKYNEQFF
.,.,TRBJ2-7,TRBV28,TGTGCCAGCCGGGTCTACGAGCAGTACTTC,CASRVYEQYF
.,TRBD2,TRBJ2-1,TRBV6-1,TGTGCCAGCCTGGGACTAGCGGGAGCCCATGAGCAGTTCTTC,CASLGLAGAHEQFF
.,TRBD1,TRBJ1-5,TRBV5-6,TGTGCCAGCAGCTACGGGGACAGGGGAAGCAATCAGCCCCAGCATTTT,CASSYGDRGSNQPQHF
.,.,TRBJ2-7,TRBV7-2,TGTGCCAGCAGCCCAGGTGGAGGGAGCGAGCAGTACTTC,CASSPGGGSEQYF
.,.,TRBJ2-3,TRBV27,TGTGCCAGCAGTTTATCGGCAGGGATATGGCTAGATACGCAGTATTTT,CASSLSAGIWLDTQYF
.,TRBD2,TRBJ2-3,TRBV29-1,TGCAGCTCCGGGACTAGCGGGACCCAAGTGGATACGCAGTATTTT,CSSGTSGTQVDTQYF
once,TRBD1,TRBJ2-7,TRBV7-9,TGTGCCAGCAGCCTCCGGGACAGGGCCTCCTACGAGCAGTACTTC,CASSLRDRASYEQYF
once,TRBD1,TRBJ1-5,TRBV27,TGTGCCCGTCGGGACAGGGGAATTCTTAGCAATCAGCCCCAGCATTTT,CARRDRGILSNQPQHF
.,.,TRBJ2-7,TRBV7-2,TGTGCCAGCAGCCCCCCCGGTTCCTACGAGCAGTACTTC,CASSPPGSYEQYF
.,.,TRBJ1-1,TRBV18,TGTGCCAGCTCACCGGCGGGGCGGACTGAAGCTTTCTTT,CASSPAGRTEAFF
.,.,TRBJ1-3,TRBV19,TGTGCCAGTAGTGGGCACTGGACAGCGATGGGTGGAAACACCATATATTTT,CASSGHWTAMGGNTIYF
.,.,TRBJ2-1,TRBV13,TGTGCCAGCAGCCCGGGCAGCGGCCATGAGCAGTTCTTC,CASSPGSGHEQFF
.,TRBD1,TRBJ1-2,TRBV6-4,TGTGCCAGCAGATCGACAGGGGGAGACTATGGCTACACCTTC,CASRSTGGDYGYTF
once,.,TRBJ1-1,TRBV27,TGTGCCAGCAGTTCGCCTTCTAAGCTGATGGCTTTCTTT,CASSSPSKLMAFF
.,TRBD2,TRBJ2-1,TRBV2,TGTGCCAGCAGTGTTGGACTAGCGTTAAACAATGAGCAGTTCTTC,CASSVGLALNNEQFF
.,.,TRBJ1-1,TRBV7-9,TGTTCCAGCTCCGGGGGGACTGAAGCTTTCTTT,CSSSGGTEAFF
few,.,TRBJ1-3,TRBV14,TGTGCCAGCAGTCTTAGCTCTGGAAACACCATATATTTT,CASSLSSGNTIYF
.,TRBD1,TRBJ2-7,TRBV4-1,TGCGCCAGCAGCCGCAGTCCGGGACAGGGGATCTACGAGCAGTACTTC,CASSRSPGQGIYEQYF
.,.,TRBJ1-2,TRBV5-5,TGTGCCAGCAGCTCGACTCTTAACTATGGCTACACCTTC,CASSSTLNYGYTF
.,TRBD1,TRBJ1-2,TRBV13,TGTGCCAGCCTTTTCAACAGGGGAGAAGGCTACACCTTC,CASLFNRGEGYTF
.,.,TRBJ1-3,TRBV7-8,TGTGCCAGCAGCCGAAACAGGGCGGAGGTCACCATATATTTT,CASSRNRAEVTIYF
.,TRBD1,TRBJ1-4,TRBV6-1,TGTGCCAGCGGGGGACAGGGAAATGAAAAACTGTTTTTT,CASGGQGNEKLFF
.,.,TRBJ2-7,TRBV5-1,TGCGCCAGCAGCTTGGGGGACTTTTCCTACGAGCAGTACTTC,CASSLGDFSYEQYF
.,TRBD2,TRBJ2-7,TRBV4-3,TGCGCCAGCAGCCAAGCAAGGGGAGGGACTAGCGGGGGTAAGCAGTACTTC,CASSQARGGTSGGKQYF
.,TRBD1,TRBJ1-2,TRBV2,TGTGCCAGCAGTGAAGCTGGGACAGGGGGTAGGGGCTACACCTTC,CASSEAGTGGRGYTF
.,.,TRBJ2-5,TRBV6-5,TGTGCCAGTGATTCAGGAGCGGCCGAGGGAGAGACCCAGTACTTC,CASDSGAAEGETQYF
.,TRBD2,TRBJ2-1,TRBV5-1,TGCGCCAGCAGCTTACTAGCGGGAGGGCACAATGAGCAGTTCTTC,CASSLLAGGHNEQFF
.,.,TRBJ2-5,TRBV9,TGTGCCAGCAGCGTAGACCAGGGGATCGGAGAGACCCAGTACTTC,CASSVDQGIGETQYF
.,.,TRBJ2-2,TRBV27,TGTGCCAGCAGTTTCACAGGGACCGGGGAGCTGTTTTTT,CASSFTGTGELFF
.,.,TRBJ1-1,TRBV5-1,TGCGCCAGCAGCTTGGGGGCTGGGAACACTGAAGCTTTCTTT,CASSLGAGNTEAFF
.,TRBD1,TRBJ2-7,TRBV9,TGTGCCAGCAGCGTAGGAGACCGGGACAGGGGGCTACTAGGCGACGAGCAGTACTTC,CASSVGDRDRGLLGDEQYF
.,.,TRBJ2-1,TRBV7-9,TGTGCCAGCAGCTTAGAGGTTAGCGGTTTTAACAATGAGCAGTTCTTC,CASSLEVSGFNNEQFF
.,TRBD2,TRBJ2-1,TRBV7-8,TGTGCCAGCAGCCTGACTAGCGGGAGTAATGAGCAGTTCTTC,CASSLTSGSNEQFF
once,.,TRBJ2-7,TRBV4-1,TGCGCCAGCAGCCAAGATACAGGCCAAATCCGCGAGCAGTACTTC,CASSQDTGQIREQYF
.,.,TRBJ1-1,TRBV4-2,TGTGCCAGCAGCCAAGATCGGGGAGACATGAACACTGAAGCTTTCTTT,CASSQDRGDMNTEAFF
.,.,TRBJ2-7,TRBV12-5,TGTGCTAGTGGTTCCTGGGACTCCCTGGGGAGGTACGAGCAGTACTTC,CASGSWDSLGRYEQYF
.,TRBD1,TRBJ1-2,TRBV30,TGTGCCCGGGGGACAGGGGCTAACTATGGCTACACCTTC,CARGTGANYGYTF
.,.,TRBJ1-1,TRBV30,TGTGCCTGGCTCCGGGATCCCCTTGAAGCTTTCTTT,CAWLRDPLEAFF
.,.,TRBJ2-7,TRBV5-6,TGTGCCAGCAGCTTAACTAGTGCGGCCTACGAGCAGTACTTC,CASSLTSAAYEQYF
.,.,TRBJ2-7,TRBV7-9,TGTGCCAGCAGGAGGCTATCCTCCTACGAGCAGTACTTC,CASRRLSSYEQYF
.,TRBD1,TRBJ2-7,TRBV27,TGTGCCAGCCGCAGGGGGCCAGTCTACGAGCAGTACTTC,CASRRGPVYEQYF
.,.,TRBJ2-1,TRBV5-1,TGCGCCAGCAGCGAGCACCAGGGGAAACATGAGCAGTTCTTC,CASSEHQGKHEQFF
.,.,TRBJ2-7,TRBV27,TGTGCCAGCAGTTTGAAAGCCTATCTGTCCTACGAGCAGTACTTC,CASSLKAYLSYEQYF